Listed below are T cell receptor beta chains from one sample, sequenced in a study of blood T cell repertoires in COVID-19. Generated by immunoSEQ multiplex PCR, the TCRdb table keeps only in-frame clones and is missing some. This sample has some 150,000 clones, with 65% to 85% found just once. Source material: peripheral blood. The source of these receptors is a man aged 55 to 69 with active or convalescent COVID-19. CDR3s include the opening cysteine and the closing phenylalanine or tryptophan. The order of the fields is J gene, V gene, D gene, clone size, CDR3 protein, CDR3 DNA. A D gene is named only where the DNA matches it firmly. Expanded clones get a size class; other rows say once, few or many, or leave the size out.

>TRBJ2-1|TRBV7-8|NA|NA
CASSLVVGSVVNEQFF
TGTGCCAGCAGCTTAGTAGTTGGGAGTGTTGTGAATGAGCAGTTCTTC
>TRBJ1-2|TRBV10-3|NA|NA
CAISEFRERGYTF
TGTGCCATCAGTGAGTTCAGGGAAAGGGGCTACACCTTC
>TRBJ2-1|TRBV7-2|TRBD2|NA
CASSLREGPREQFF
TGTGCCAGCAGCTTACGGGAGGGCCCCCGTGAGCAGTTCTTC
>TRBJ2-5|TRBV28|TRBD1|NA
CATKTGDVETQYF
TGTGCCACCAAGACAGGGGACGTTGAGACCCAGTACTTC
>TRBJ2-1|TRBV12-3/TRBV12-4|NA|NA
CASSLGGNEQFF
TGTGCCAGCAGCTTGGGAGGAAATGAGCAGTTCTTC
>TRBJ1-5|TRBV4-2|NA|NA
CASSQDGSNQPQHF
TGTGCCAGCAGCCAAGACGGTAGCAATCAGCCCCAGCATTTT
>TRBJ2-4|TRBV7-9|NA|NA
CASSSRRDIGRPGNIQYF
TGTGCCAGCAGCTCGCGACGGGACATTGGACGTCCCGGAAACATTCAGTACTTC
>TRBJ1-1|TRBV2|TRBD1|NA
CASKRQGASSRAFF
TGTGCCAGCAAGAGACAGGGGGCGTCCAGTAGGGCTTTCTTT
>TRBJ1-1|TRBV24-1|TRBD1|few
CATSDERGRGAFF
TGTGCCACCAGTGATGAGAGGGGGCGCGGAGCTTTCTTT
>TRBJ1-4|TRBV4-2|TRBD1|NA
CASSPSGQGGREKLFF
TGTGCCAGCAGCCCATCCGGACAGGGAGGTCGGGAAAAACTGTTTTTT
>TRBJ1-4|TRBV7-9|NA|NA
CASSLAGSNEKLFF
TGTGCCAGCAGCTTAGCGGGCAGCAATGAAAAACTGTTTTTT
>TRBJ2-5|TRBV11-3|TRBD1|NA
CASSLGTGEETQYF
TGTGCCAGCAGCTTAGGAACAGGGGAAGAGACCCAGTACTTC
>TRBJ2-3|TRBV19|NA|NA
CASSLAGGRDTQYF
TGTGCCAGTAGTCTCGCAGGGGGGAGAGATACGCAGTATTTT
>TRBJ2-1|TRBV7-9|TRBD2|NA
CASSLRLAGGPKSYNEQFF
TGTGCCAGCAGCTTACGTCTAGCGGGAGGGCCTAAATCCTACAATGAGCAGTTCTTC
>TRBJ1-3|TRBV4-2|NA|NA
CASRHPGNTIYF
TGTGCCAGCAGACATCCTGGAAACACCATATATTTT
>TRBJ1-2|TRBV28|TRBD1|NA
CASSLRGQGSNYGYTF
TGTGCCAGCAGTTTACGGGGACAGGGTTCTAACTATGGCTACACCTTC
>TRBJ2-7|TRBV27|NA|NA
CASHRSSEYDEQYF
TGTGCCAGTCACCGGTCTAGCGAATATGACGAGCAGTACTTC
>TRBJ2-4|TRBV12-3/TRBV12-4|NA|NA
CASSFGSYTIQYF
TGTGCCAGCAGTTTCGGGTCGTATACCATTCAGTACTTC
>TRBJ1-5|TRBV7-2|NA|few
CASSLVVGDQPQHF
TGTGCCAGCAGCTTAGTCGTAGGAGATCAGCCCCAGCATTTT
>TRBJ2-1|TRBV11-2|NA|few
CASSPKYEQFF
TGTGCCAGCAGCCCCAAATATGAGCAGTTCTTC
>TRBJ2-3|TRBV28|NA|few
CATSGNTDTQYF
TGTGCAACGTCGGGGAACACAGATACGCAGTATTTT
>TRBJ2-7|TRBV12-3/TRBV12-4|NA|NA
CASSSSYEQYF
TGTGCCAGCAGTTCTTCCTACGAGCAGTACTTC
>TRBJ2-1|TRBV3-1/TRBV3-2|NA|NA
CASSRGFNEQFF
TGTGCCAGCAGCAGGGGTTTCAATGAGCAGTTCTTC
>TRBJ2-3|TRBV5-1|TRBD1|NA
CASSAGGDTQYF
TGCGCCAGTTCGGCAGGGGGCGATACGCAGTATTTT
>TRBJ2-2|TRBV9|TRBD2|NA
CASSPRGANTGELFF
TGTGCCAGCAGCCCCCGGGGGGCGAACACCGGGGAGCTGTTTTTT
>TRBJ2-1|TRBV19|TRBD2|NA
CASRRTSGRRNEQFF
TGTGCCAGTCGCCGGACTAGCGGGAGAAGAAATGAGCAGTTCTTC
>TRBJ2-7|TRBV7-2|NA|NA
CASSLGPGSYEQYF
TGTGCCAGCAGCTTAGGCCCGGGCTCCTACGAGCAGTACTTC
>TRBJ1-5|TRBV1|NA|few
CTSSHRYAGLNQPQHF
TGCACCAGCAGCCATCGCTACGCGGGTTTAAATCAGCCCCAGCATTTT
>TRBJ2-1|TRBV9|NA|NA
CASSPIPSAIDEQFF
TGTGCCAGCAGCCCCATCCCTTCCGCGATCGATGAGCAGTTCTTC
>TRBJ1-2|TRBV29-1|NA|NA
CSVFAGPRLTHGYTF
TGCAGCGTCTTCGCGGGGCCTCGCCTGACCCATGGCTACACCTTC
>TRBJ1-6|TRBV9|TRBD1|NA
CASSVDRGPLHF
TGTGCCAGCAGCGTAGACAGGGGGCCCCTCCACTTT
>TRBJ2-7|TRBV20-1|NA|once
CSARSVYEQYF
TGCAGTGCTAGGTCAGTTTACGAGCAGTACTTC
>TRBJ2-7|TRBV5-1|TRBD2|NA
CASTLTSGIYEQYF
TGCGCCAGCACCCTGACTAGCGGGATCTACGAGCAGTACTTC
>TRBJ2-5|TRBV7-3|NA|NA
CASSRSREETQYF
TGTGCCAGCAGCCGATCCCGAGAGGAGACCCAGTACTTC
>TRBJ2-3|TRBV2|TRBD1|NA
CALGGGPTDTQYF
TGTGCCTTAGGGGGCGGCCCCACAGATACGCAGTATTTT
>TRBJ1-5|TRBV28|NA|NA
CASSLPTASNQPQHF
TGTGCCAGCAGTTTACCGACAGCGAGCAATCAGCCCCAGCATTTT
>TRBJ2-7|TRBV5-4|TRBD2|few
CASSPQAGRFHEQYF
TGTGCCAGCAGCCCGCAGGCCGGGAGGTTCCACGAGCAGTACTTC
>TRBJ2-5|TRBV7-2|TRBD1|NA
CASSLGEDRGPETQYF
TGTGCCAGCAGCTTAGGGGAGGACAGGGGGCCGGAGACCCAGTACTTC
>TRBJ2-5|TRBV7-9|NA|NA
CASRTGVPGETQYF
TGTGCCAGCAGGACAGGTGTTCCTGGAGAGACCCAGTACTTC
>TRBJ2-1|TRBV27|NA|NA
CASSLRPGLLNNEQFF
TGTGCCAGCAGTTTACGCCCGGGACTCCTAAACAATGAGCAGTTCTTC
>TRBJ1-2|TRBV5-5|TRBD1|NA
CASSPDRDLYTF
TGTGCCAGCAGTCCGGACAGGGACCTCTACACCTTC
>TRBJ2-3|TRBV10-3|TRBD1|NA
CATETGGAGGTDTQYF
TGTGCCACCGAGACAGGGGGCGCAGGGGGCACAGATACGCAGTATTTT
>TRBJ1-1|TRBV18|TRBD1|NA
CASSPEGASNTEAFF
TGTGCCAGCTCACCTGAGGGGGCTTCGAACACTGAAGCTTTCTTT
>TRBJ2-3|TRBV2|TRBD1|few
CASRGQGSDTQYF
TGTGCCAGCAGGGGACAGGGTTCAGATACGCAGTATTTT
>TRBJ1-1|TRBV29-1|TRBD1|NA
CSVVRQGLGKAFF
TGCAGCGTTGTCAGACAGGGACTTGGTAAAGCTTTCTTT
>TRBJ2-1|TRBV19|TRBD1|once
CASSIGQGANNEQFF
TGTGCCAGTAGTATCGGGCAGGGGGCTAACAATGAGCAGTTCTTC
>TRBJ2-7|TRBV24-1|NA|NA
CATSDPASYEQYF
TGTGCCACCAGTGACCCGGCTAGCTACGAGCAGTACTTC
>TRBJ1-2|TRBV7-9|TRBD1|NA
CASSAGPGQGRPGYTF
TGTGCCAGCAGCGCGGGCCCGGGACAGGGGAGGCCTGGCTACACCTTC
>TRBJ2-5|TRBV4-2|NA|NA
CASSRVGEETQYF
TGTGCCAGCAGCCGAGTCGGGGAAGAGACCCAGTACTTC
>TRBJ2-7|TRBV29-1|NA|few
CSVGHTQRGEQYF
TGCAGCGTTGGTCATACCCAACGGGGCGAGCAGTACTTC
>TRBJ2-2|TRBV11-3|NA|NA
CASSLRVGDTGELFF
TGTGCCAGCAGCTTGCGTGTAGGGGACACCGGGGAGCTGTTTTTT
>TRBJ1-2|TRBV4-1|TRBD1|NA
CASSLPRTGYYGYTF
TGCGCCAGCAGCCTTCCCAGGACAGGGTATTATGGCTACACCTTC
>TRBJ1-1|TRBV7-9|TRBD1|NA
CASSLGGTGGDSTEAFF
TGTGCCAGCAGCTTAGGGGGGACAGGGGGCGATAGCACTGAAGCTTTCTTT
>TRBJ2-3|TRBV18|NA|once
CASSRESKQYF
TGTGCCAGCTCACGGGAGAGTAAGCAGTATTTT
>TRBJ1-5|TRBV19|TRBD1|once
CASKTGNQPQHF
TGTGCCAGTAAGACAGGGAATCAGCCCCAGCATTTT
>TRBJ1-4|TRBV3-1/TRBV3-2|TRBD1|NA
CASSQGDLGTASGKLFF
TGTGCCAGCAGCCAAGGTGACCTCGGGACAGCATCTGGAAAACTGTTTTTT